This T cell receptor (beta chain) was profiled in a study of cytomegalovirus exposure and HLA in healthy donors. This clone was seen just once. Its antigen is undetermined. The study's findings and limits: Follow-up analysis seemed to connect common viral pathogens with several of the most significant clusters identified. Sequencing artifact likely explains a cluster of highly shared sequence variants. Three chains linked to CMV were shown in vitro to be specific for CMV antigens.

Germline V CDR1 and CDR2: SGHRS, YFSETQ. The CDR3 totals 15 residues. The J segment lost 4 bases and the V segment lost 1 base, leaving 3 bases of the junction unmatched. The PCR had 60 Vbeta and 13 Jbeta primers. The assay was immunoSEQ multiplex PCR, and TCRdb's table has in-frame clones only and misses some. The sample comprises some 150,000 clones, roughly 79% of which are singletons, and 1.3% rests with the top ten. The sample consisted of PBMCs. The rearrangement uses TRBV5-1 and TRBJ1-5, with 9 nucleotides matching TRBD1. The receptor was derived from a woman in her forties or fifties in good health and CMV-seronegative. The CDR3 region has the DNA TGCGCCAGCAGCTTGTGGACAGGGGAAAATCAGCCCCAGCATTTT. Encoded protein: CASSLWTGENQPQHF.